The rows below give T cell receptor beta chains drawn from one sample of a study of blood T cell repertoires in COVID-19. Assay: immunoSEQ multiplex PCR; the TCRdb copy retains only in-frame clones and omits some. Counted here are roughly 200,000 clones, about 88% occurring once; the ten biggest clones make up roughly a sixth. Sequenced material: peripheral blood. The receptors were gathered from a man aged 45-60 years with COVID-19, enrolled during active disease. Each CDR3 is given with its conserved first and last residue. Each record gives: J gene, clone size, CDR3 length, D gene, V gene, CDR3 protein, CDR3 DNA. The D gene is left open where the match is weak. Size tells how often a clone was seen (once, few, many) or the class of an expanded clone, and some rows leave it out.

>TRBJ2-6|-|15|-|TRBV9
CASSAMSSGANVLTF
TGTGCCAGCAGCGCGATGAGCTCTGGGGCCAACGTCCTGACTTTC
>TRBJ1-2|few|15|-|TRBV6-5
CASSYSPQGEYGYTF
TGTGCCAGCAGTTACTCCCCCCAGGGTGAATACGGCTACACCTTC
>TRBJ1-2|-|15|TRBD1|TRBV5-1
CASSKGQGAGYGYTF
TGCGCCAGCAGCAAGGGACAGGGGGCTGGGTATGGCTACACCTTC
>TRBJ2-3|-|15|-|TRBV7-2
CASLQRRGVTDTQYF
TGTGCCAGCCTACAGAGGCGGGGCGTCACAGATACGCAGTATTTT
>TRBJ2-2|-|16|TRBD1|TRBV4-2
CASSQRQGKDTGELFF
TGTGCCAGCAGCCAACGACAGGGAAAGGACACCGGGGAGCTGTTTTTT
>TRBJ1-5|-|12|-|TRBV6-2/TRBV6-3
CASSYDEGPQHF
TGTGCCAGCAGTTACGATGAGGGGCCCCAGCATTTT
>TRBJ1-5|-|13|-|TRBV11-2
CASSPQGWQPQHF
TGTGCCAGCAGCCCCCAGGGATGGCAGCCCCAGCATTTT
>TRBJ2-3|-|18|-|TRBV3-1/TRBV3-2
CASSQELGYAGFGDTQYF
TGTGCCAGCAGCCAAGAATTGGGGTACGCGGGGTTCGGAGATACGCAGTATTTT
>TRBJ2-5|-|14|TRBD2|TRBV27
CASSLRLAQETQYF
TGTGCCAGCAGTCTAAGACTAGCCCAAGAGACCCAGTACTTC
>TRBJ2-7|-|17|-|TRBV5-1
CASSLVGSGLIVYEQYF
TGCGCCAGCAGCTTGGTAGGTAGCGGACTTATAGTCTACGAGCAGTACTTC
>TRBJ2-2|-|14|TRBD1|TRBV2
CASSTGGIAGELFF
TGTGCCAGCAGTACAGGGGGCATTGCCGGGGAGCTGTTTTTT
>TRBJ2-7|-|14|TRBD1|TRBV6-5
CASVRDRGAYEQYF
TGTGCCAGCGTCCGGGACAGGGGTGCCTACGAGCAGTACTTC
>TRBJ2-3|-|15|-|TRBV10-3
CAISVRLGAGDTQYF
TGTGCCATCAGTGTCCGCCTTGGAGCGGGAGATACGCAGTATTTT
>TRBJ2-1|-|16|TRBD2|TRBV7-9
CASSPTLAGAYNEQFF
TGTGCCAGCAGCCCTACTCTGGCGGGGGCCTACAATGAGCAGTTCTTC
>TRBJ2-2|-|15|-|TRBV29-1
CSVAMLREHTGELFF
TGCAGCGTTGCGATGCTGCGGGAACACACCGGGGAGCTGTTTTTT
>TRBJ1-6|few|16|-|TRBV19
CASGRDSLVPGSPLHF
TGTGCCAGTGGACGGGACTCTCTTGTCCCTGGTTCACCCCTCCACTTT
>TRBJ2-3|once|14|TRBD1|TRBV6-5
CASSYPGQGDTQYF
TGTGCCAGCAGTTACCCGGGACAGGGAGATACGCAGTATTTT
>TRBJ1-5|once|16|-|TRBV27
CASSFTWGPEGQPQHF
TGTGCCAGCAGTTTTACTTGGGGGCCCGAAGGGCAGCCCCAGCATTTT
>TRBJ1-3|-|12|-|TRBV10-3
CATRATGNTIYF
TGTGCCACCAGAGCAACTGGAAACACCATATATTTT
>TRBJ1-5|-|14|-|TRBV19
CASKNFGANQPQHF
TGTGCCAGTAAGAATTTTGGGGCCAATCAGCCCCAGCATTTT
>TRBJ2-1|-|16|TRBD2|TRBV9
CASSLLAGGGYNEQFF
TGTGCCAGCAGCCTCCTCGCTGGGGGAGGGTACAATGAGCAGTTCTTC
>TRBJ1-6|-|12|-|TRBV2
CASSGYSSPLHF
TGTGCCAGCAGTGGCTATAGTTCACCCCTCCACTTT
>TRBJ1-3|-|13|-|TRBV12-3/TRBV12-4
CASDARAENTIYF
TGTGCCAGCGACGCGAGGGCTGAAAACACCATATATTTT
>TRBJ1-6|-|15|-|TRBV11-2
CASSSRRQDNSPLHF
TGTGCCAGCAGTTCAAGACGGCAGGATAATTCACCCCTCCACTTT
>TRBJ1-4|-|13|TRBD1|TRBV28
CAGRTGRNEKLFF
TGTGCCGGCCGGACAGGGCGGAATGAAAAACTGTTTTTT
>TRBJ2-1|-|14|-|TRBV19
CASSRQNSLVEQFF
TGTGCCAGTAGTAGACAGAACTCCTTGGTTGAGCAGTTCTTC
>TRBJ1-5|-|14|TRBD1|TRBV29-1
CSVGFDRVDQPQHF
TGCAGCGTTGGTTTTGACAGGGTCGATCAGCCCCAGCATTTT
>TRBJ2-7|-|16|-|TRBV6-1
CASTDREVEGTYEQYF
TGTGCCAGCACTGACAGGGAGGTTGAAGGGACCTACGAGCAGTACTTC
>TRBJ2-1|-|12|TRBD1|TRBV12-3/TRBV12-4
CASSYGTGVWFF
TGTGCCAGCAGTTATGGGACAGGGGTTTGGTTCTTC
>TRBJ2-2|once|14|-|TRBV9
CASSEQGGTGELFF
TGTGCCAGCAGCGAACAGGGTGGGACCGGGGAGCTGTTTTTT
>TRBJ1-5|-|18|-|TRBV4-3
CASSQAWQGASSNQPQHF
TGCGCCAGCAGCCAAGCCTGGCAGGGTGCTTCTAGCAATCAGCCCCAGCATTTT
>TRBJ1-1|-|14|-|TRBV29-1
CSVERGLTSTEAFF
TGCAGCGTTGAACGGGGACTTACGAGCACTGAAGCTTTCTTT
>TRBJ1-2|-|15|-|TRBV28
CASSPGGRLSDGYTF
TGTGCCAGCAGTCCCGGGGGGCGTCTTTCGGATGGCTACACCTTC
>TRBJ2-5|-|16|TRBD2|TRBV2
CASKTSGLLLGETQYF
TGTGCCAGCAAGACTAGCGGGCTCCTCTTAGGCGAGACCCAGTACTTC
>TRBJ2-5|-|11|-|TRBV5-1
CASFSKETQYF
TGCGCCAGCTTCTCTAAAGAGACCCAGTACTTC
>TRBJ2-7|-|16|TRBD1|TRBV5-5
CASSLTGTGGFYEQYF
TGTGCCAGCAGCCTGACAGGGACAGGGGGCTTTTACGAGCAGTACTTC
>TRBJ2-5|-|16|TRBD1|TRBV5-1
CASSLVGTGGQETQYF
TGCGCCAGCAGCTTGGTAGGGACAGGAGGGCAAGAGACCCAGTACTTC
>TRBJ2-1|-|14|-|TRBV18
CASSPTEGYNEQFF
TGTGCCAGCTCACCGACGGAGGGCTACAATGAGCAGTTCTTC
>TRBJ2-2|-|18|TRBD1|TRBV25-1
CASNSSPGGAGRSGELFF
TGTGCCAGCAATTCTTCCCCAGGGGGCGCAGGGCGTAGCGGGGAGCTGTTTTTT
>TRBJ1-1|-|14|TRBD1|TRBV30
CAWSGTGINTEAFF
TGTGCCTGGAGTGGGACAGGGATCAACACTGAAGCTTTCTTT